Below, one TCR beta chain is given with its context. The specificity of this receptor is unknown. The input lacks base qualities; no much larger clone sits a single base away. Participants in the prospective study were aged about 18 to 95 years, lived in about two dozen United States geographic areas, and enrolled through a virtual design. In the prospective study, participants were assigned to cohorts based on the clinical history participants reported in a screening survey and a study questionnaire. For ImmuneRACE Cohort 3, a participant was defined as recovered based on two consecutive negative NP/OP PCR tests, clearance by a healthcare professional, or resolution of symptoms. In the prospective study, mobile phlebotomists collected whole blood, serum and a nasopharyngeal or oropharyngeal swab from each participant. Participants in the prospective study had the option to provide additional blood draws and questionnaires over a roughly 2-month period. Before DNA extraction, blood samples from the prospective study were shipped at room temperature or frozen.

This entry is derived from a study of blood T cell repertoires in COVID-19 (dated by TCRdb to about 2020). A note on the overall study: Samples covering the acute and convalescent phases of COVID-19 were provided by collaborators in the United States, Italy and Spain. The prospective study material was composed of cDNA or gDNA derived from T cells, B-cell-depleted T cells, or PBMCs. Nearly every sample came with metadata listing a de-identified subject ID, COVID-19 status, age in years and sex. The repertoires were made available in a free public database intended to serve as a resource for research on the immune response to SARS-CoV-2. Deeply sampled blood TCRbeta repertoires from subjects exposed to, actively infected with, or recovered from COVID-19 were included in the dataset. The samples were drawn from two sources: the first 160 participants of the ongoing ImmuneRACE study, and approximately 1,300 subjects contributed by 6 global collaborators. Where HLA class I and class II types were available, the types were taken from metadata supplied by the sample provider, not from assay-based typing. General conclusions and limits of the study: The quantity of clinical and demographic metadata differed by source and by participant and was supplied without curation.

Based on the germline V gene, the CDR1 and CDR2 sequences are KGHSH and LQKENI. The CDR3 contains 15 residues, cysteine and phenylalanine counted. Solely the CDR3 DNA is kept, with 45 bases framed from the first base. Trimming accounts for 3 bases at V and 7 bases at J, while the number of junction bases matched to no gene is 6. TCRbeta CDR3 regions were amplified from genomic DNA using the immunoSEQ Assay, a bias-controlled multiplex PCR. Regarding the original processing steps: The number of nucleated cells in each sample was estimated by amplification of reference gene primers within the assay. To quantify the absolute abundance of each unique TCRbeta CDR3 rearrangement, sequence reads were collapsed and filtered. Productive Simpson clonality was computed per sample as the square root of Simpson's diversity index over productive rearrangements. The table comes from immuneACCESS by way of TCRdb, which keeps in-frame sequences with V and J called. Part of the clones is missing from these tables; in studies checked, under half for an unresolved V gene and the rest for unknown reasons. V and J calls and clone size follow that table, whereas D and trimming were derived from the DNA. In this sample the table shows 490,000 or so clones, 88% of which occur a single time. The top ten hold about 2% of the sample.

This receptor chain uses TRBV18 and TRBJ1-4; 9 central bases correspond to TRBD1. Sequencing was carried out using PBMCs or T cells enriched from blood (not recorded which). This sequence was found in a woman aged 40 to 50 who had recovered from COVID-19. The DNA sequence reads TGTGCCAGCTCACCGGGACAGGGCTTTAGTGAAAAACTGTTTTTT. It codes for CASSPGQGFSEKLFF.